Sequencing of this T cell receptor beta chain was carried out in a study of T cells expressing NK-cell markers. TCRdb reprocessed the 5' RACE reads, with one entry per CDR3 protein and no DNA. This repertoire includes 150,000 to 180,000 distinct CDR3 sequences. CDR1 is SQVTM and CDR2 is ANQGSEA in the germline V gene. This CDR3 has 14 residues. V is TRBV29-1 and J is TRBJ1-2; TCRdb calls TRBD1, which cannot be checked without DNA. The sequenced material came from blood T cells: a sorted CD56 or NKG2C T cell subset, CD4+ or CD8+ T cells, or bulk PBMC T cells (not recorded which). This sequence was found in a woman in her forties or fifties in good health. CDR3 sequence reads: CSVPSSDRVYGYTF.